A single sample is the source of the 12 T cell receptor beta chains below, sequenced in a study of T cell repertoires in cytomegalovirus infection. TCRdb reprocessed the reads via MiXCR and lists one record per CDR3 protein. The data hold about 830,000 distinct CDR3 sequences, with approximately 32% observed a single time. Their antigens remain unidentified. Sequenced here: cultured CD8+ T cells from PBMCs, sampled from culture after CMV antigen stimulation. All receptors come from a human donor in good health (CMV status not recorded). Some clones in this sample may be carry-over from other donors' samples.

The chain carries TRBV7-9 and TRBJ2-1, with 9 bases identical to TRBD1. The germline V gene has CDR1 SEHNR and CDR2 FQNEAQ (reference sequence). The CDR3 runs to 15 residues. Trimming took 5 bases from V and 4 from J; bases not matched to a gene: 6. The CDR3 DNA reads TGTGCCAGCAGCGAAAGGGGACAGGGTTACAATGAGCAGTTCTTC. Its translation is CASSERGQGYNEQFF.

The V call is TRBV27, the J call TRBJ2-5; D unresolved. The CDR3 is 10 residues long. Germline CDR1 reads MNHEY; CDR2 reads SMNVEV (reference sequence). Trimming cost V 8 bases and J 8 bases, with 9 bases left between them. The CDR3 is CASPRLTQYF. In nucleotides, the CDR3 is TGTGCCAGCCCCCGGCTTACCCAGTACTTC.

CDR3 sequence: CASSPLAGGPWDEQFF. In DNA, the CDR3 is TGTGCCAGCAGCCCCTTAGCGGGGGGGCCTTGGGATGAGCAGTTCTTC. The V and J genes are TRBV7-9 and TRBJ2-1, with 11 bases fitting TRBD2. Trimming at V came to 5 bases and at J to 8 bases, leaving 11 bases not matched to a gene. Looked up from germline, CDR1 is SEHNR and CDR2 is FQNEAQ (reference sequence). The CDR3 has 16 residues.

The chain combines TRBV5-4 with TRBJ1-3, with D tentatively TRBD1 (5 bases). The CDR3 is 15 residues long. Trimming took off 0 bases at V and 4 bases at J, with 11 bases between the two ends. Germline V CDR1 and CDR2: SGHNT, YYREEE (reference sequence). Here the CDR3 DNA reads TGTGCCAGCAGCTTGGGGCAGGGAGACGGAAACACCATATATTTT. Protein: CASSLGQGDGNTIYF. Full variable domain (outside the CDR3, taken from reference TRBV5-4 and TRBJ1-3): ETGVTQSPTHLIKTRGQQVTLRCSSQSGHNTVSWYQQALGQGPQFIFQYYREEENGRGNFPPRFSGLQFPNYSSELNVNALELDDSALYLCASSLGQGDGNTIYFGEGSWLTVV.

The chain employs TRBV19 and TRBJ1-2; 7 nucleotides agree with TRBD1. J lost 5 bases, V lost 4 bases, and 10 bases had no gene match. The germline gives CDR1 LNHDA, CDR2 SQIVND (reference sequence). This CDR3 contains 15 residues. The CDR3 nucleotides read TGTGCCAGTAGTACGTCGGGACAGCTCCTTTATGGCTACACCTTC. Translation gives CASSTSGQLLYGYTF. The variable domain in full, with the rest retrieved from reference TRBV19 and TRBJ1-2, is DGGITQSPKYLFRKEGQNVTLSCEQNLNHDAMYWYRQDPGQGLRLIYYSQIVNDFQKGDIAEGYSVSREKKESFPLTVTSAQKNPTAFYLCASSTSGQLLYGYTFGSGTRLTVV.

The genes are TRBV20-1 and TRBJ1-1, with TRBD1 matching 7 bases. The V segment lost 6 bases and the J segment 4 bases; nucleotides outside the gene matches: 5. The CDR3 runs 12 residues. Germline CDR1 reads DFQATT; CDR2 reads SNEGSKA (reference sequence). As DNA, the CDR3 is TGCAGTGCCAGGGGGTGGGGCACTGAAGCTTTCTTT. Amino acids: CSARGWGTEAFF.

A few counts support this clonotype. The J gene is TRBJ1-5, the V gene TRBV27; D perhaps matches TRBD1 (6 bases). The CDR3 loop spans 16 amino acids. CDR1 is MNHEY and CDR2 is SMNVEV in the germline V gene (reference sequence). V was trimmed by 5 bases and J by 1 base, leaving 15 bases between them. CDR3 sequence (DNA): TGTGCCAGCAGTACTGTGGCGGGGGCAAGCAATCAGCCCCAGCATTTT. Residues: CASSTVAGASNQPQHF.

Only a few counts were recorded for this clonotype. This sequence joins TRBV7-9 and TRBJ2-3; D assignment may be TRBD1 or TRBD2 (7 bases each). The CDR3 is 16 amino acids. V was shortened by 5 bases and J by 1 base, with 16 bases between the two germline ends. CDR1 and CDR2 from the germline V gene are SEHNR and FQNEAQ (reference sequence). CDR3 loop: CASSRPAGGGTDTQYF. The CDR3, as DNA: TGTGCCAGCAGCCGCCCCGCAGGGGGGGGCACAGATACGCAGTATTTT.

The chain is built from TRBV7-8 and TRBJ2-1; no firm D call. The CDR3 covers 11 residues. Germline CDR1 SGHVS, CDR2 FQNEAQ. V was pared by 4 bases and J by 8 bases, with 6 bases between. The CDR3 protein is CASSSADEQFF. In DNA, the CDR3 is TGTGCCAGCAGCTCCGCGGATGAGCAGTTCTTC.

This clonotype came up a few times. This sequence joins TRBV7-6 and TRBJ1-3; tentative D call: TRBD1 (6 bases). The CDR3 covers 17 residues. The germline V and J ends were trimmed by 1 base and 2 bases, with 15 bases remaining between them. Germline lookup yields CDR1 SGHVS and CDR2 FNYEAQ. CDR3 loop: CASSLGPGQYTGNTIYF. The CDR3 DNA is TGTGCCAGCAGCTTAGGTCCGGGACAATATACTGGAAACACCATATATTTT.

This rearrangement joins TRBV29-1 to TRBJ2-1; 7 positions match TRBD2. The germline gives CDR1 SQVTM, CDR2 ANQGSEA. The trim removed 4 bases at V and 6 bases at J, leaving 3 bases unmatched. The CDR3 extends over 12 amino acids. The CDR3 protein is CSVGGGSNEQFF. In DNA, the CDR3 is TGCAGCGTTGGGGGAGGGTCCAATGAGCAGTTCTTC.

V usage is TRBV15 and J usage is TRBJ2-7; D gene unclear. The CDR3 runs 14 residues. CDR1 is LNHNV, CDR2 YYDKDF, per germline (reference sequence). V was cut by 5 bases and J by 3 bases, with 14 bases left in between. CDR3 residues: CATSSRGYGYEQYV. CDR3 DNA sequence: TGTGCCACCAGCTCGCGAGGATACGGCTACGAGCAGTACGTC.